This T cell receptor beta chain was observed in a study of T cell responses to AZD1222 COVID-19 vaccine. Germline CDR1 reads MNHNS; CDR2 reads SASEGT. V lost 3 bases and J 8 bases, leaving 5 bases between the germline ends. CDR3 size: 12 residues. This clone was picked up a small number of times. The assay was immunoSEQ multiplex PCR, and TCRdb's table has in-frame clones only and misses some. Of more than 60,000 clones in the sample, roughly 85% were seen once. The chain is built from TRBV6-1 and TRBJ1-6; D gene unclear. This TCR came from an adult in good health. The sequencing used peripheral blood, collected on day 0 of AZD1222 vaccination. The CDR3, as DNA: TGTGCCAGCAGTGAGGTCGATTCACCCCTCCACTTT. Amino acid sequence: CASSEVDSPLHF.